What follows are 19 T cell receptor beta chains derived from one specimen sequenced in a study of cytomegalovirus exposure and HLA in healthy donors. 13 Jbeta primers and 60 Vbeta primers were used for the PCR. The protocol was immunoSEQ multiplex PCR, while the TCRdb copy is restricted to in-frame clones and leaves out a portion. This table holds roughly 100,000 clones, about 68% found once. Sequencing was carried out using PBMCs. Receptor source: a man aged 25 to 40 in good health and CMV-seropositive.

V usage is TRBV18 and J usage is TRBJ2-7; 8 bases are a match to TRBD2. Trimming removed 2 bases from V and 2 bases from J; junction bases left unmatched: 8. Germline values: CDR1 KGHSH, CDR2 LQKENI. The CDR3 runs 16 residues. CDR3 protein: CASSPSYGGGPYEQYF. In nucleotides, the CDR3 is TGTGCCAGCTCACCATCCTACGGGGGGGGGCCCTACGAGCAGTACTTC.

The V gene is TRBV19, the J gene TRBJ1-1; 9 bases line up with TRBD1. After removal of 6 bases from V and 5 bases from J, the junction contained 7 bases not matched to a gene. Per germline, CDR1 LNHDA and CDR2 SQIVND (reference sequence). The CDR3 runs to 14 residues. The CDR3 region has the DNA TGTGCCAGTAGATATAGGGACAGGGATACTGAAGCTTTCTTT. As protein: CASRYRDRDTEAFF.

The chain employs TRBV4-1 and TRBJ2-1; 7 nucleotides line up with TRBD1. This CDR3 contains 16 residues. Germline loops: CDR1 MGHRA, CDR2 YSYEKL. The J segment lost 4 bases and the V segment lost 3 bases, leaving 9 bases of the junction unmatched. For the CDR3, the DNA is TGCGCCAGCAGCCAGGGGCAAGGGACAGCGTACAATGAGCAGTTCTTC. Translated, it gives CASSQGQGTAYNEQFF.

This CDR3 is CASSRGAGVETQYF. CDR3 DNA: TGTGCCAGCAGCCGGGGAGCGGGGGTGGAGACCCAGTACTTC. V is TRBV7-6 and J is TRBJ2-5; 8 nucleotides line up with TRBD2. The CDR3 consists of 14 residues. With 5 bases clipped from V and 5 bases from J, the junction kept 7 bases outside the gene matches. The germline CDR1 and CDR2 sequences are SGHVS and FNYEAQ.

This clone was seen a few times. The CDR3: CASSATGGNTEAFF. CDR3 bases: TGCGCCAGCAGCGCGACAGGGGGGAACACTGAAGCTTTCTTT. The rearrangement uses TRBV5-1 and TRBJ1-1; the match to TRBD1 covers 9 bases. With V trimmed by 4 bases and J by 1 base, 2 bases remained unmatched. The CDR3 has 14 amino acids. Germline V gene sequence: CDR1 SGHRS, CDR2 YFSETQ. Drawing the rest from reference TRBV5-1 and TRBJ1-1, the complete variable domain is KAGVTQTPRYLIKTRGQQVTLSCSPISGHRSVSWYQQTPGQGLQFLFEYFSETQRNKGNFPGRFSGRQFSNSRSEMNVSTLELGDSALYLCASSATGGNTEAFFGQGTRLTVV.

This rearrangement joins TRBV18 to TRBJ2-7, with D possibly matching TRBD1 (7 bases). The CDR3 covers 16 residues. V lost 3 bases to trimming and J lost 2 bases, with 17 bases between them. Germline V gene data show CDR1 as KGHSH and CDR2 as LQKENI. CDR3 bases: TGTGCCAGCTCACCGATCCAGGGGGGCGCTACCTACGAGCAGTACTTC. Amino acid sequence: CASSPIQGGATYEQYF.

The CDR3 region is CASSASGGATDTQYF. CDR3 sequence (DNA): TGTGCCAGCAGTGCTAGCGGGGGGGCCACAGATACGCAGTATTTT. The chain is built from TRBV6-4 and TRBJ2-3; 12 bases agree with TRBD2. V dropped 4 bases and J dropped 2; count of bases not matched to a gene: 1. The germline V gene has CDR1 MRHNA and CDR2 SNTAGT. CDR3 length equals 15 residues.

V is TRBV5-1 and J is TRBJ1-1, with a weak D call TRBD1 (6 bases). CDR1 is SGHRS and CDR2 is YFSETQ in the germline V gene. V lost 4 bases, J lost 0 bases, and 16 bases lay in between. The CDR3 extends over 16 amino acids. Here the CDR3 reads CASSGISDRLNTEAFF. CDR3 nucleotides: TGCGCCAGCAGCGGGATATCGGACAGACTGAACACTGAAGCTTTCTTT.

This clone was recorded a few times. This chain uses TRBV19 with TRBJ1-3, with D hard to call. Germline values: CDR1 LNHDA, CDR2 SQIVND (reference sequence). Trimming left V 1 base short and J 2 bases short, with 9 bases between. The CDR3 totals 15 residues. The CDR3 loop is CASSIGKTPGNTIYF. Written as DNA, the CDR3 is TGTGCCAGTAGTATAGGAAAGACACCTGGAAACACCATATATTTT.

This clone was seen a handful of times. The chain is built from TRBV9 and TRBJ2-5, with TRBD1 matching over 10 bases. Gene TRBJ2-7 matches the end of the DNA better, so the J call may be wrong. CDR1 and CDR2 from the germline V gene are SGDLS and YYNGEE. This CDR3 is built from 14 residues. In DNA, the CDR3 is TGTGCCAGCAGCGTGACAGGGGGCGCGTACGAGCAGTACTTC. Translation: CASSVTGGAYEQYF.

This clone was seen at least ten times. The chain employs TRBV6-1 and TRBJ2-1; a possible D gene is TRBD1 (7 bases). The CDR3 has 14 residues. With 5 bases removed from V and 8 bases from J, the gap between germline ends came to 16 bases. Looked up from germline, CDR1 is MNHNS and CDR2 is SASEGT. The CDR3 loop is CASSPHRGGDEQFF. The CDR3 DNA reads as TGTGCCAGCAGTCCCCACAGGGGCGGGGATGAGCAGTTCTTC.

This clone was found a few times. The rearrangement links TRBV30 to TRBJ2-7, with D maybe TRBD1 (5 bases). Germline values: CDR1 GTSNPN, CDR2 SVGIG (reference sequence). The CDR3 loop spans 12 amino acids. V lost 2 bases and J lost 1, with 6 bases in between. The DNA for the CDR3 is TGTGCCTGGAGTCCAGGGTCCTACGAGCAGTACTTC. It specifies CAWSPGSYEQYF.

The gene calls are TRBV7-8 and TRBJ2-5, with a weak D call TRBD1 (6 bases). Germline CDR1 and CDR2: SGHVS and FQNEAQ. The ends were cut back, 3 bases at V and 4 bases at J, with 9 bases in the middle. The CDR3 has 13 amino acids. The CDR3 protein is CASSFGRGETQYF. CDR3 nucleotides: TGTGCCAGCAGCTTTGGCAGGGGAGAGACCCAGTACTTC.

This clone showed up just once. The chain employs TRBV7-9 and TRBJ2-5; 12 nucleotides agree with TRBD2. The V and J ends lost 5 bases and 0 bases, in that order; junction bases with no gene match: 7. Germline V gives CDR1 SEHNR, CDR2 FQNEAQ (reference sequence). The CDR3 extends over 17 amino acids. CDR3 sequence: CASSRNLAGGYQETQYF. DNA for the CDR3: TGTGCCAGCAGCCGAAATCTAGCGGGGGGGTACCAAGAGACCCAGTACTTC.

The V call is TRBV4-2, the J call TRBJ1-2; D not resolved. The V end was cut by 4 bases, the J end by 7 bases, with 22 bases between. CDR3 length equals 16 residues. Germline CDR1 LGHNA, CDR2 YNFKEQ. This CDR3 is CASSLTYGEEASGYTF. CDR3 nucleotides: TGTGCCAGCAGCCTGACCTACGGGGAGGAAGCTAGTGGCTACACCTTC.

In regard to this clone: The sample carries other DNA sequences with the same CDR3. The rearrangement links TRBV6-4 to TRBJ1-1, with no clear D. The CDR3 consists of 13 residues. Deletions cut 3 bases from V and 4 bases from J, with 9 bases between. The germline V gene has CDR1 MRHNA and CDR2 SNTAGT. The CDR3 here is CASSDVPGTEAFF. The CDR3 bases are TGTGCCAGCAGTGATGTCCCCGGCACTGAAGCTTTCTTT.

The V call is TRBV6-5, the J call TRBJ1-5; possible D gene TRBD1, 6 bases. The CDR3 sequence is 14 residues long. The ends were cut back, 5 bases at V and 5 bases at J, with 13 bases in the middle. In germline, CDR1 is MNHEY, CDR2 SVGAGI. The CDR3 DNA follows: TGTGCCAGCAGTAAACAGGGACGGGATCAGCCCCAGCATTTT. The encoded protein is CASSKQGRDQPQHF.

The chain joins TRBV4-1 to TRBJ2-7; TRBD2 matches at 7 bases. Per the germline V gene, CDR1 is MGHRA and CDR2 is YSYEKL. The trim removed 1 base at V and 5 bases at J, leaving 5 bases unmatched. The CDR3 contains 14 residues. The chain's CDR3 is CASSQAGGNDEQYF. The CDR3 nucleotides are TGCGCCAGCAGCCAAGCCGGGGGGAACGACGAGCAGTACTTC.

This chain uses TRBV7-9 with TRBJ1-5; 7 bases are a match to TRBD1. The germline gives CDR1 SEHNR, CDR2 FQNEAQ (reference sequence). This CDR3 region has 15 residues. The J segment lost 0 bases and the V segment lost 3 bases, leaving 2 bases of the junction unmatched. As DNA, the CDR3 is TGTGCCAGCAGCTTTGGGACAGCTAGCAATCAGCCCCAGCATTTT. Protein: CASSFGTASNQPQHF.